The rows below give T cell receptor beta chains drawn from one sample of a study of beta chain features in type 1 diabetes. Sequencing used immunoSEQ multiplex PCR; TCRdb keeps in-frame clones, though not all of them. The table has hundreds of thousands of clones, 13% seen once. Material: naive CD4+ T cells from blood. These receptors were collected from a man younger than 35 with type 1 diabetes. CDR3s include the opening cysteine and the closing phenylalanine or tryptophan. D genes are given only for firm matches. Expanded clones get a size class; other rows say once, few or many, or leave the size out.

abundance: few
d_gene: TRBD2
v_gene: TRBV6-1
j_gene: TRBJ2-2
CDR3nt: TGTGCCAGCGAAGAAGGGGAGGGCGGGGAGCTGTTTTTT
CDR3aa: CASEEGEGGELFF

abundance: few
d_gene: -
v_gene: TRBV5-1
j_gene: TRBJ2-5
CDR3nt: TGCGCCAGCAGCTTGACTGGAGGAGAGACCCAGTACTTC
CDR3aa: CASSLTGGETQYF

abundance: few
d_gene: TRBD1
v_gene: TRBV18
j_gene: TRBJ2-7
CDR3nt: TGTGCCAGCTCACAGGGGACAGGGGATCACGAGCAGTACTTC
CDR3aa: CASSQGTGDHEQYF

abundance: few
d_gene: TRBD1
v_gene: TRBV7-9
j_gene: TRBJ2-7
CDR3nt: TGTGCCAGCAGCTCACAGACAGGGGCGCCCTACGAGCAGTACTTC
CDR3aa: CASSSQTGAPYEQYF

abundance: -
d_gene: -
v_gene: TRBV6-6
j_gene: TRBJ2-3
CDR3nt: TGTGCCAGCAGTAAAACAGGGGAGGGGACAGATACGCAGTATTTT
CDR3aa: CASSKTGEGTDTQYF

abundance: -
d_gene: -
v_gene: TRBV9
j_gene: TRBJ2-6
CDR3nt: TGTGCCAGCAGCGTAGAGGCGGGTGGGGCCAACGTCCTGACTTTC
CDR3aa: CASSVEAGGANVLTF

abundance: -
d_gene: -
v_gene: TRBV19
j_gene: TRBJ2-3
CDR3nt: TGTGCCAGTAGCCTCGGGGTGGGCACAGATACGCAGTATTTT
CDR3aa: CASSLGVGTDTQYF

abundance: -
d_gene: TRBD1
v_gene: TRBV30
j_gene: TRBJ1-5
CDR3nt: TGTGCCTGGAGTGGCGGGTATCCGGGACAGGGACACAATCAGCCCCAGCATTTT
CDR3aa: CAWSGGYPGQGHNQPQHF

abundance: few
d_gene: -
v_gene: TRBV7-3
j_gene: TRBJ2-2
CDR3nt: TGTGCCAGCAGCTTAGCTGGAGGAGCGAACACCGGGGAGCTGTTTTTT
CDR3aa: CASSLAGGANTGELFF

abundance: -
d_gene: TRBD1
v_gene: TRBV11-3
j_gene: TRBJ2-1
CDR3nt: TGTGCCAGTAGGACCCGGACAGGGGTCTTCAATGAGCAGTTCTTC
CDR3aa: CASRTRTGVFNEQFF

abundance: few
d_gene: -
v_gene: TRBV5-1
j_gene: TRBJ1-1
CDR3nt: TGCGCCAGCAGCCCGGGGGACGGAATGAACACTGAAGCTTTCTTT
CDR3aa: CASSPGDGMNTEAFF

abundance: -
d_gene: TRBD1
v_gene: TRBV5-1
j_gene: TRBJ2-7
CDR3nt: TGCGCCAGCAGCTGGGTGGGGACAGGCTCCTACGAGCAGTACTTC
CDR3aa: CASSWVGTGSYEQYF

abundance: -
d_gene: TRBD1
v_gene: TRBV14
j_gene: TRBJ1-2
CDR3nt: TGTGCCAGCAGACGACAGGGGGCCCTCGGAGATGGCTACACCTTC
CDR3aa: CASRRQGALGDGYTF

abundance: -
d_gene: -
v_gene: TRBV7-2
j_gene: TRBJ1-2
CDR3nt: TGTGCCAGCAGCCCCGCGGGGGATTCCTATGGCTACACCTTC
CDR3aa: CASSPAGDSYGYTF

abundance: -
d_gene: -
v_gene: TRBV2
j_gene: TRBJ1-4
CDR3nt: TGTGCCAGCGGGGAACTTGCAACTAATGAAAAACTGTTTTTT
CDR3aa: CASGELATNEKLFF

abundance: few
d_gene: -
v_gene: TRBV4-1
j_gene: TRBJ1-2
CDR3nt: TGCGCCAGCACCCCGACAGGCCAGGGGCCAGTCTATGGCTACACCTTC
CDR3aa: CASTPTGQGPVYGYTF

abundance: few
d_gene: TRBD1
v_gene: TRBV27
j_gene: TRBJ1-6
CDR3nt: TGTGCCAGCAGTTTCCGCGGGACAGGGTATTCACCCCTCCACTTT
CDR3aa: CASSFRGTGYSPLHF

abundance: few
d_gene: -
v_gene: TRBV7-9
j_gene: TRBJ1-3
CDR3nt: TGTGCCAGCAGCTTAGCACAGACTGGAAACACCATATATTTT
CDR3aa: CASSLAQTGNTIYF

abundance: -
d_gene: TRBD2
v_gene: TRBV27
j_gene: TRBJ2-1
CDR3nt: TGTGCCAGCAGTACCCACGGACTAGCCGATGAGCAGTTCTTC
CDR3aa: CASSTHGLADEQFF

abundance: -
d_gene: -
v_gene: TRBV6-5
j_gene: TRBJ1-5
CDR3nt: TGTGCCAGCAGTTACAGCAGTAGCAATCAGCCCCAGCATTTT
CDR3aa: CASSYSSSNQPQHF

abundance: few
d_gene: -
v_gene: TRBV2
j_gene: TRBJ1-5
CDR3nt: TGTGCCAGCAGTGAGCTGGAACAGCCCCAGCATTTT
CDR3aa: CASSELEQPQHF

abundance: few
d_gene: TRBD2
v_gene: TRBV11-1
j_gene: TRBJ2-7
CDR3nt: TGTGCCAGCAGCCACCTCCTAGCGGGGGAGTACGAGCAGTACTTC
CDR3aa: CASSHLLAGEYEQYF

abundance: few
d_gene: -
v_gene: TRBV5-1
j_gene: TRBJ1-2
CDR3nt: TGCGCCAGCAGCTTCACCGAGGGAAGTTATGGCTACACCTTC
CDR3aa: CASSFTEGSYGYTF

abundance: -
d_gene: TRBD2
v_gene: TRBV2
j_gene: TRBJ2-3
CDR3nt: TGTGCCAGCAGTGGGGGACTAGCGGGGACGCAGTATTTT
CDR3aa: CASSGGLAGTQYF

abundance: few
d_gene: -
v_gene: TRBV13
j_gene: TRBJ2-7
CDR3nt: TGTGCCAGCAGCTTAGCGGGACCGCACTACGAGCAGTACTTC
CDR3aa: CASSLAGPHYEQYF

abundance: -
d_gene: -
v_gene: TRBV4-1
j_gene: TRBJ1-4
CDR3nt: TGCGCCAGCAGCAAACCACTAGCAACTAATGAAAAACTGTTTTTT
CDR3aa: CASSKPLATNEKLFF

abundance: few
d_gene: -
v_gene: TRBV7-9
j_gene: TRBJ2-3
CDR3nt: TGTGCCAGCAGCTTAGGTAGCGCAGATACGCAGTATTTT
CDR3aa: CASSLGSADTQYF

abundance: few
d_gene: -
v_gene: TRBV18
j_gene: TRBJ2-5
CDR3nt: TGTGCCAGCTCACCAACAGCGAAAGAGACCCAGTACTTC
CDR3aa: CASSPTAKETQYF

abundance: -
d_gene: TRBD1
v_gene: TRBV6-1
j_gene: TRBJ1-2
CDR3nt: TGTGCCAGCAGTGAAGGTTGGGGACAGGGGACCTATGGCTACACCTTC
CDR3aa: CASSEGWGQGTYGYTF

abundance: few
d_gene: -
v_gene: TRBV30
j_gene: TRBJ1-5
CDR3nt: TGTGCCTGGAGCGACCTAGGCAGGGGATCGGATCAGCCCCAGCATTTT
CDR3aa: CAWSDLGRGSDQPQHF

abundance: -
d_gene: TRBD1
v_gene: TRBV4-1
j_gene: TRBJ1-1
CDR3nt: TGCGCCAGCAGCCAAGGGCGCAGGGGGCAGCTCGGGGGCACTGAAGCTTTCTTT
CDR3aa: CASSQGRRGQLGGTEAFF

abundance: few
d_gene: -
v_gene: TRBV29-1
j_gene: TRBJ2-3
CDR3nt: TGCAGCGGGAAGGACGGTTACAGCACAGATACGCAGTATTTT
CDR3aa: CSGKDGYSTDTQYF

abundance: few
d_gene: -
v_gene: TRBV25-1
j_gene: TRBJ1-4
CDR3nt: TGTGCCAGCACTGTCAGCTCGAATGAAAAACTGTTTTTT
CDR3aa: CASTVSSNEKLFF

abundance: -
d_gene: -
v_gene: TRBV19
j_gene: TRBJ1-2
CDR3nt: TGTGCCAGTAGTAGTTCAGGACTCCTGAGTGGCTACACCTTC
CDR3aa: CASSSSGLLSGYTF

abundance: -
d_gene: -
v_gene: TRBV4-1
j_gene: TRBJ1-2
CDR3nt: TGCGCCAGCAGCCAAGAGGGCCGTCCTAACTATGGCTACACCTTC
CDR3aa: CASSQEGRPNYGYTF

abundance: few
d_gene: -
v_gene: TRBV29-1
j_gene: TRBJ2-2
CDR3nt: TGCAGCGTTGAAGATGCTGGAAGGGGGACGCACACCGGGGAGCTGTTTTTT
CDR3aa: CSVEDAGRGTHTGELFF

abundance: -
d_gene: TRBD1
v_gene: TRBV29-1
j_gene: TRBJ1-1
CDR3nt: TGCAGCGTTGATAAGGGACAGAGGAACACTGAAGCTTTCTTT
CDR3aa: CSVDKGQRNTEAFF

abundance: few
d_gene: TRBD1
v_gene: TRBV10-3
j_gene: TRBJ1-4
CDR3nt: TGTGCCATCAACAACAGGGGAGCAGAGGAAAAACTGTTTTTT
CDR3aa: CAINNRGAEEKLFF

abundance: -
d_gene: -
v_gene: TRBV2
j_gene: TRBJ1-3
CDR3nt: TGTGCCAGCAGGGACAGCTCTGGAAACACCATATATTTT
CDR3aa: CASRDSSGNTIYF